Listed below are T cell receptor beta chains from one sample, sequenced in a study of T and B cells in COVID-19 patients. MiXCR, applied by TCRdb to the multiplex PCR reads, yields one record per CDR3 protein. The data show approximately 15,000 distinct CDR3 sequences, less than 35% seen once. Material for sequencing was blood. Receptor source: a human donor who had recovered from COVID-19. Each CDR3 is given with its conserved first and last residue. Some rows mark clone size as missing; the rest say once, few, many or name a class of expanded clone.

>once|TRBV7-2
CASSAVYEQYF
>-|TRBV13
CASSSREKREDYEQYF
>-|TRBV29-1
CSVGLAVADTQYF
>many|TRBV5-6
CASRKSGRFHEQYF
>medium-sized|TRBV19
CASSIGLPSSEQYF
>medium-sized|TRBV19
CASSIVDGTYEQYF
>-|TRBV5-6
CASGNSGSRAGEAFF
>-|TRBV29-1
CSVERDRVGYF
>-|TRBV13
CASTVSGANVLTF
>-|TRBV12-3/TRBV12-4
CASSLSYTNNYGYTF
>-|TRBV14
CASSQGLDTYGYTF
>few|TRBV12-3/TRBV12-4
CASRTGGDYGYTF
>few|TRBV6-5
CASRLTTPGSSYNSPLHF
>few|TRBV27
CASSLTTGGSYEQYF
>few|TRBV5-6
CASSLVGGDTSSYNEQFF